The clone carrying this TCR beta chain has a handful of counts. The assay was immunoSEQ multiplex PCR, and TCRdb's table has in-frame clones only and misses some. The profile shows approximately 160,000 clones, under 90% of them singletons. The entry originates in a study of blood T cell repertoires in COVID-19. Study information: Acute and convalescent COVID-19 specimens originated in the United States, Italy and Spain. T cells, B-cell-depleted T cells, or PBMCs provided the cDNA or gDNA that served as material.

Trimming left V 2 bases short and J 5 bases short, with 10 bases between. The CDR3 runs 15 residues. Germline CDR1 is MNHEY and CDR2 is SVGAGI. The sample consisted of PBMCs or T cells enriched from blood (not recorded which). The rearrangement uses TRBV6-5 and TRBJ1-6; weak D call: TRBD1 (5 bases). This clonotype was sampled from a man between 50 and 59 years old who had recovered from COVID-19. The CDR3 is CASSYQGGDNSPLHF. The CDR3 DNA follows: TGTGCCAGCAGTTACCAGGGTGGCGATAATTCACCCCTCCACTTT.